This entry lists 19 T cell receptor beta chains sequenced from one sample in a study of OX40 agonist ivuxolimab in advanced cancers. Clones were read by immunoSEQ multiplex PCR, and TCRdb kept only the in-frame ones, dropping some. The sample carries about 86,000 clones, 70% to 90% recorded once. Source: CD4+ or CD8+ T cells sorted from blood, taken in a trial of the OX40 agonist ivuxolimab. These receptors came from an adult with an advanced solid tumor such as melanoma, head and neck, liver or kidney cancer.

The chain is built from TRBV5-1 and TRBJ2-7; TRBD2 matches 12 bases. Germline V CDR1 and CDR2: SGHRS, YFSETQ. CDR3 length: 15 amino acids. J was trimmed by 6 bases and V by 3 bases; bases with no gene match: 7. The DNA of the CDR3 is TGCGCCAGCAGCTCCTTACTAGCGGGAGGATCCGAGCAGTACTTC. Its protein product is CASSSLLAGGSEQYF.

This chain connects TRBV19 to TRBJ1-5; tentatively, D is TRBD1 (5 bases). Germline V gene sequence: CDR1 LNHDA, CDR2 SQIVND (reference sequence). The CDR3 has 13 amino acids. V shed 6 bases and J shed 6 bases, with 12 bases lying between them. CDR3 bases: TGTGCCAGTAGCCCCAGGGTTGTTCAGCCCCAGCATTTT. It specifies CASSPRVVQPQHF.

This clone was detected a few times. The genes are TRBV7-9 and TRBJ2-7; weak D call: TRBD1 (7 bases). The CDR3 consists of 15 residues. V gave up 7 bases and J gave up 7 bases, with 23 bases separating them. CDR1 is SEHNR and CDR2 is FQNEAQ in the germline V gene (reference sequence). CDR3 coding DNA: TGTGCCAGCACCACCCGAGCAGGGGGGCTGGGGGAGCAGTACTTC. It encodes CASTTRAGGLGEQYF.

This chain uses TRBV27 with TRBJ2-5; maybe TRBD2 (6 bases). The DNA end favors TRBJ2-7, so the J call may be wrong. CDR1 and CDR2 (germline): MNHEY, SMNVEV (reference sequence). This CDR3 is built from 14 residues. The CDR3 is CASSYRIGGNEQYF. CDR3 sequence (DNA): TGTGCCAGCAGTTATCGTATTGGGGGGAACGAGCAGTACTTC.

This chain links TRBV6-1 with TRBJ2-2, with 9 bases aligning to TRBD1. Germline lookup yields CDR1 MNHNS and CDR2 SASEGT. The CDR3 extends over 15 amino acids. The V segment lost 6 bases and the J segment 5 bases; nucleotides outside the gene matches: 7. The CDR3 sequence is CASRTGTGITGELFF. CDR3 bases: TGTGCCAGCAGAACCGGGACAGGGATTACCGGGGAGCTGTTTTTT.

The CDR3 nucleotides are TGCAGCTTTAGGGGTGCAACTAATGAAAAACTGTTTTTT. It yields the protein CSFRGATNEKLFF. V gene TRBV29-1 combines with J gene TRBJ1-4; D is perhaps TRBD1 (5 bases). Germline CDR1 and CDR2: SQVTM and ANQGSEA. V was trimmed by 8 bases and J by 0 bases, leaving 10 bases between them. There are 13 residues in the CDR3. Drawing the rest from reference TRBV29-1 and TRBJ1-4, the complete variable domain is SAVISQKPSRDICQRGTSLTIQCQVDSQVTMMFWYRQQPGQSLTLIATANQGSEATYESGFVIDKFPISRPNLTFSTLTVSNMSPEDSSIYLCSFRGATNEKLFFGSGTQLSVL.

This clone was detected only a few times. V is TRBV5-4 and J is TRBJ2-7; D is unclear. V dropped 7 bases and J dropped 2 bases, with 10 bases sitting between them. Germline lookup yields CDR1 SGHNT and CDR2 YYREEE (reference sequence). CDR3 length equals 12 residues. CDR3 bases: TGTGCCAGCGGCCCCCTCACCTACGAGCAGTACTTC. Its protein product is CASGPLTYEQYF.

V is TRBV19 and J is TRBJ1-2, with 8 positions matching TRBD1. This CDR3 is 14 amino acids long. Trimming at V came to 6 bases and at J to 2 bases, leaving 5 bases not matched to a gene. The V gene's germline CDR1 is LNHDA and CDR2 SQIVND (reference sequence). The CDR3 is CASSSDRGNYGYTF. The CDR3 nucleotides are TGTGCCAGTAGCTCCGACAGGGGCAACTATGGCTACACCTTC.

V is TRBV19 and J is TRBJ2-3, with D maybe TRBD1 (5 bases). The CDR3 totals 11 residues. Trimming pared 7 bases from V and 6 bases from J, leaving 8 bases between. Per the germline V gene, CDR1 is LNHDA and CDR2 is SQIVND (reference sequence). The CDR3 coding sequence is TGTGCCAGTAACAACAGGGATACGCAGTATTTT. As protein: CASNNRDTQYF.

This clone has a single count. The chain combines TRBV7-9 with TRBJ1-5; D is unclear. There are 14 residues in the CDR3. Trimming took 4 bases from V and 3 from J, leaving 10 bases between them. Germline loops: CDR1 SEHNR, CDR2 FQNEAQ (reference sequence). For the CDR3, the DNA is TGTGCCAGCAGCTCCGGACGGAACAATCAGCCCCAGCATTTT. This translates into CASSSGRNNQPQHF.

The rearrangement joins TRBV10-3 to TRBJ1-4; no clear D. CDR1 is ENHRY and CDR2 is SYGVKD in the germline V gene. The length of the CDR3 is 15 residues. Trimming shortened V by 4 bases and J by 8 bases, and 17 bases separated the two germline ends. The CDR3 sequence is CAISGDGNPGEKLFF. The CDR3 region has the DNA TGTGCCATCAGTGGCGACGGCAACCCAGGAGAAAAACTGTTTTTT.

The chain combines TRBV5-1 with TRBJ2-1; D might be TRBD1 (5 bases). Trimming cost V 1 base and J 1 base, with 12 bases left between them. This CDR3 comprises 16 residues. In germline, CDR1 is SGHRS, CDR2 YFSETQ. CDR3 region: CASSLRGDRSYNEQFF. Here the CDR3 DNA reads TGCGCCAGCAGCTTGAGGGGTGATCGGTCCTACAATGAGCAGTTCTTC.

The gene calls are TRBV27 and TRBJ2-7; perhaps D is TRBD1 or TRBD2 (5 bases each). Germline V gene lookup returns CDR1 MNHEY and CDR2 SMNVEV (reference sequence). The CDR3 spans 15 residues. Trimming shortened V by 5 bases and J by 3 bases, and 17 bases separated the two germline ends. The CDR3 reads CASSRPGTGLYEQYF. In DNA form, the CDR3 reads TGTGCCAGCAGTCGCCCCGGGACCGGTCTCTACGAGCAGTACTTC.

The chain joins TRBV14 to TRBJ2-2; maybe TRBD2 (5 bases). The CDR3 runs to 14 residues. Trimming cost V 4 bases and J 2 bases, with 8 bases left between them. Germline-derived CDR1 and CDR2 are SGHDN and FVKESK. The DNA for the CDR3 is TGTGCCAGCAGCCGCGGGCTAAACACCGGGGAGCTGTTTTTT. This gives the protein CASSRGLNTGELFF.

The genes are TRBV28 and TRBJ2-7; D ambiguous. CDR1 MDHEN and CDR2 SYDVKM come from the germline V gene. V dropped 1 base and J dropped 6 bases, with 7 bases sitting between them. The CDR3 contains 12 residues. CDR3 sequence: CASSLSFTEQYF. CDR3 in DNA: TGTGCCAGCAGTTTATCGTTCACCGAGCAGTACTTC.

J is TRBJ2-1 and V is TRBV7-2; TRBD2 might be the D (6 bases). CDR3 length: 15 residues. The V gene lost 1 base and the J gene lost 0 bases, with 7 bases spanning the gap. Germline-derived CDR1 and CDR2 are SGHTA and FQGNSA. The CDR3 DNA sequence: TGTGCCAGCAGCTTAGGCGGGACCTCCTACAATGAGCAGTTCTTC. It specifies CASSLGGTSYNEQFF.

V is TRBV7-9 and J is TRBJ2-3, with D unresolved. The germline V gene encodes CDR1 SEHNR and CDR2 FQNEAQ (reference sequence). The CDR3 has 13 residues. V was shortened by 1 base and J by 6 bases, with 8 bases between the two germline ends. The CDR3 DNA reads as TGTGCCAGCAGCTTAGAGGGAAAGGATACGCAGTATTTT. It is translated as CASSLEGKDTQYF.

This chain joins TRBV28 and TRBJ2-1; 10 bases align to TRBD1. The CDR3 is 15 amino acids. Germline lookup yields CDR1 MDHEN and CDR2 SYDVKM. With V trimmed by 5 bases and J by 7 bases, 8 bases remained unmatched. Here the CDR3 DNA reads TGTGCCAGCAGTCCAAGGACAGGGGGTTGGAATGAGCAGTTCTTC. This translates into CASSPRTGGWNEQFF.

Here the CDR3 reads CASSLSRSDTEAFF. CDR3 nucleotide sequence: TGTGCCAGCAGCTTAAGCAGGTCTGACACTGAAGCTTTCTTT. The V gene is TRBV7-3, the J gene TRBJ1-1, with unresolved D. Germline lookup yields CDR1 SGHTA and CDR2 FQGTGA. V lost 1 base, J lost 3 bases, and 9 bases lay in between. This CDR3 has 14 amino acids.